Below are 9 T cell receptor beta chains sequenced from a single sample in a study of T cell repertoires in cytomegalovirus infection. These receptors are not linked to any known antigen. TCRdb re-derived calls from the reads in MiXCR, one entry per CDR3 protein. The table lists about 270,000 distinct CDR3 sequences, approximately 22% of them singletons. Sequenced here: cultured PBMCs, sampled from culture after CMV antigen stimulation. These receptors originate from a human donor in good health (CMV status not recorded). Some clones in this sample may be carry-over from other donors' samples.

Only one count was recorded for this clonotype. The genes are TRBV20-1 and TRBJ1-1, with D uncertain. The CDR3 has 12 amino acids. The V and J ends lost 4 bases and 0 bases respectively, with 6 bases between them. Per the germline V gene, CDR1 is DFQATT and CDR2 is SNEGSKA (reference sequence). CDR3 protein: CSANQVNTEAFF. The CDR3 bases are TGCAGTGCTAATCAGGTGAACACTGAAGCTTTCTTT.

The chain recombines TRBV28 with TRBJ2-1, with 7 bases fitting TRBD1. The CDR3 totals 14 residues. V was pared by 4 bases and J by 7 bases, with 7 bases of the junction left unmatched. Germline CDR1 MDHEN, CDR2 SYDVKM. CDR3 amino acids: CASSSVQGWNEQFF. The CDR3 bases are TGTGCCAGCAGTTCGGTACAGGGGTGGAATGAGCAGTTCTTC.

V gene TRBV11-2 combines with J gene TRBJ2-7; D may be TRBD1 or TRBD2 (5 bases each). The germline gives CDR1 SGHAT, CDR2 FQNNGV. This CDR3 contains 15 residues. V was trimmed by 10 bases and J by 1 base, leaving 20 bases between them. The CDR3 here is CANSPDSGFSYEQYV. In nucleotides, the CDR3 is TGTGCCAACAGTCCCGACAGCGGCTTTTCCTACGAGCAGTACGTC.

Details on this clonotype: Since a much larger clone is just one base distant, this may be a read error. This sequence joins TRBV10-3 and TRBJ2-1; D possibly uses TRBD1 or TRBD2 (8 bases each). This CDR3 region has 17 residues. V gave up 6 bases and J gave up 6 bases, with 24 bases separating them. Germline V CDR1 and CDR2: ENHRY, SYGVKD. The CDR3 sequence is CAIRLTGAGLAANEQFF. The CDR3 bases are TGTGCCATCAGGCTGACAGGGGCCGGACTAGCAGCCAATGAGCAGTTCTTC.

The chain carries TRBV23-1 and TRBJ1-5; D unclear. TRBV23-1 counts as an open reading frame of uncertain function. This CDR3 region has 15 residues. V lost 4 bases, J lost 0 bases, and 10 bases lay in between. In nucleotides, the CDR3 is TGCGCCAGCAGTCTATTGGCAAATAGCAATCAGCCCCAGCATTTT. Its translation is CASSLLANSNQPQHF.

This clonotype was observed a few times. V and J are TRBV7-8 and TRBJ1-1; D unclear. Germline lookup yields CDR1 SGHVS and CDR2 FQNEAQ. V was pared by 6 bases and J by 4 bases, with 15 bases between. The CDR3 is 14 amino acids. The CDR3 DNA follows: TGTGCCAGCAGTTCGCCATTCGGAGGCACTGAAGCTTTCTTT. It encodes CASSSPFGGTEAFF.

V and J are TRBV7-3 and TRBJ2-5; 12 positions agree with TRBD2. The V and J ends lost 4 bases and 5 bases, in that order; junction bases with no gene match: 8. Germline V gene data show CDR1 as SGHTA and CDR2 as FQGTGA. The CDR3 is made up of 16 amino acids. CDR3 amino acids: CASSSGLAGMKETQYF. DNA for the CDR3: TGTGCCAGCAGCTCTGGACTAGCGGGAATGAAGGAGACCCAGTACTTC.

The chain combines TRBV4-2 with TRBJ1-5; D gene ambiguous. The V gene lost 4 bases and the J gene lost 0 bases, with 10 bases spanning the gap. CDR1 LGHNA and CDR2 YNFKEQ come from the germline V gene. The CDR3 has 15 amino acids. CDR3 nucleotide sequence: TGTGCCAGCAGCCTGACGGGGAATAGCAATCAGCCCCAGCATTTT. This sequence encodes CASSLTGNSNQPQHF.

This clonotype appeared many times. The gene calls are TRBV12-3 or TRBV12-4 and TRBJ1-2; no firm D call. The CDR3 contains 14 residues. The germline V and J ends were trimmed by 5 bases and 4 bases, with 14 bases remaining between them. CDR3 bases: TGTGCCAGCAGTCCCCTCGCAGCCCCCTATGGCTACACCTTC. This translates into CASSPLAAPYGYTF.